A selection of T cell receptor beta chains follows, all from one sample in a study of T cell changes during pregnancy in multiple sclerosis. The protocol was immunoSEQ multiplex PCR, while the TCRdb copy is restricted to in-frame clones and leaves out a portion. The repertoire has tens of thousands of clones, 89% of them found once; the top ten carry approximately 0.97%. The sample in question was peripheral blood, obtained in the first trimester of pregnancy. These receptors all stem from a female donor in good health, enrolled as a control in a pregnancy study. Each CDR3 is given with its conserved first and last residue. D genes are given only for firm matches. A row's size may be missing; if present it is once, few, many or a size class.

NA,TRBV10-1,TRBD1,TRBJ2-1,CASSESRTGSNEQFF,TGCGCCAGCAGTGAGTCCAGGACAGGGAGCAATGAGCAGTTCTTC
NA,TRBV6-1,NA,TRBJ1-5,CASSEWGRDQPQHF,TGTGCCAGCAGTGAATGGGGCAGGGATCAGCCCCAGCATTTT
NA,TRBV19,TRBD1,TRBJ2-7,CASNAGGNYEQYF,TGTGCCAGTAACGCAGGGGGCAACTACGAGCAGTACTTC
NA,TRBV11-2,TRBD1,TRBJ2-7,CASSLGDRVKSYEQYF,TGTGCCAGCAGCTTAGGAGACAGGGTTAAATCCTACGAGCAGTACTTC
NA,TRBV6-5,TRBD1,TRBJ2-1,CASSTTGSEQFF,TGTGCCAGCAGTACGACAGGGTCCGAGCAGTTCTTC
NA,TRBV6-1,NA,TRBJ1-6,CASSETGDSPLHF,TGTGCCAGCAGTGAAACGGGGGATTCACCCCTCCACTTT
NA,TRBV6-6,NA,TRBJ1-1,CASTVGSNTEAFF,TGTGCCAGCACCGTCGGGTCGAACACTGAAGCTTTCTTT
NA,TRBV2,NA,TRBJ1-2,CASSVLDTNYGYTF,TGTGCCAGCAGTGTCTTAGACACCAACTATGGCTACACCTTC
once,TRBV18,TRBD1,TRBJ2-6,CASSPSQGETNVLTF,TGTGCCAGCTCACCATCCCAGGGGGAGACCAACGTCCTGACTTTC
many,TRBV7-9,TRBD1,TRBJ1-1,CASSQGDTEAFF,TGTGCCAGCAGTCAGGGGGACACTGAAGCTTTCTTT
NA,TRBV7-2,NA,TRBJ1-2,CASSPTAYYGYTF,TGTGCCAGCAGCCCGACAGCCTACTATGGCTACACCTTC
NA,TRBV11-2,TRBD2,TRBJ2-3,CASSLGGLVTDTQYF,TGTGCCAGCAGCTTGGGGGGACTAGTCACAGATACGCAGTATTTT
few,TRBV4-3,NA,TRBJ1-1,CASSQARSYQNTEAFF,TGCGCCAGCAGCCAAGCTAGGTCGTACCAGAACACTGAAGCTTTCTTT
NA,TRBV4-1,TRBD1,TRBJ1-4,CASSQGVGTGVATNEKLFF,TGCGCCAGCAGCCAAGGAGTAGGGACAGGCGTCGCAACTAATGAAAAACTGTTTTTT
NA,TRBV6-1,NA,TRBJ1-5,CASRLNSNQPQHF,TGTGCCAGCAGACTAAATAGCAATCAGCCCCAGCATTTT